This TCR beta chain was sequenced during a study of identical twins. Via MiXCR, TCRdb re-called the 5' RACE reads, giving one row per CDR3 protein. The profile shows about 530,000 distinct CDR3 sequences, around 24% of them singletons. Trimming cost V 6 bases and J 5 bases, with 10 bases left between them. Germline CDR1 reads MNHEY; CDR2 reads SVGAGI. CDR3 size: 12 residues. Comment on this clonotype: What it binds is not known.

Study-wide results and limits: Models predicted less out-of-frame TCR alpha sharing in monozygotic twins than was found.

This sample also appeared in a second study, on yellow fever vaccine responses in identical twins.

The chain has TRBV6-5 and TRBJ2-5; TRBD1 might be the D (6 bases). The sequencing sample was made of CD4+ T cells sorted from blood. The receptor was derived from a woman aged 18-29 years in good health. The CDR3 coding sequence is TGTGCCAGCAGGAACAGGGAGGAGACCCAGTACTTC. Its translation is CASRNREETQYF.